Listed below are T cell receptor beta chains from one sample, sequenced in a study of CD8+CD57+ T cells in acquired aplastic anemia. TCRdb reprocessed the reads via MiXCR and lists one record per CDR3 protein. The table shows about 140,000 distinct CDR3 sequences, with 35% to 50% occurring only once. The sequencing sample was made of sorted CD4+, CD8+, or CD8+CD57+ T cells (not recorded which) from PBMCs. These receptors came from a human donor in good health, serving as a control. Both conserved end residues are part of each CDR3. D genes are given only for firm matches. Clone sizes are given selectively: once, few, many, or a class where the clone is expanded.

J | V | size | D | DNA | CDR3
TRBJ1-1 | TRBV28 | . | TRBD1 | TGTGCCAGCAGTTGGGGGACAGGGGAGAACACTGAAGCTTTCTTT | CASSWGTGENTEAFF
TRBJ2-7 | TRBV19 | . | . | TGTGCCAGTAGTATAAAAGGACGGTGGGGGGAGCAGTACTTC | CASSIKGRWGEQYF
TRBJ1-5 | TRBV7-2 | . | . | TGTGCCAGCAGCTTAGGAGAGCCCCAGCATTTT | CASSLGEPQHF
TRBJ1-2 | TRBV4-2 | many | TRBD1 | TGTGCCAGCAGCAGTACGGGGGACAGGGGAATGATGACATTC | CASSSTGDRGMMTF
TRBJ1-1 | TRBV6-5 | many | TRBD1 | TGTGCCAGCAGCTCTGGACAGGGGGCAACTGAAGCTTTCTTT | CASSSGQGATEAFF
TRBJ1-1 | TRBV10-3 | many | . | TGTGCCATCAGTGGCGGCAGTGAGAACACTGAAGCTTTCTTT | CAISGGSENTEAFF
TRBJ2-7 | TRBV10-2 | many | TRBD2 | TGCGCCAGCAGTTCCGATCTAGCGGGAGCTTTGTACGAGCAGTACTTC | CASSSDLAGALYEQYF
TRBJ1-2 | TRBV5-6 | . | TRBD1 | TGTGCCAGCAGCTTGGGGACAGGGAACTATGGCTACACCTTC | CASSLGTGNYGYTF
TRBJ1-4 | TRBV7-2 | many | . | TGTGCCAGCAGCTTTACAGGGTGGAGTGAAAAACTGTTTTTT | CASSFTGWSEKLFF
TRBJ1-6 | TRBV20-1 | many | TRBD1 | TGCAGTGCTAGGCGTTGGGGACAGGAGTATTCACCCCTCCACTTT | CSARRWGQEYSPLHF
TRBJ2-3 | TRBV2 | few | . | TGTGCCAGCAGTGACTGGACGGTCAACACAGATACGCAGTATTTT | CASSDWTVNTDTQYF
TRBJ1-6 | TRBV20-1 | many | . | TGCAGTGCCCAGGGCCCCTGGAGGAATTCACCCCTCCACTTT | CSAQGPWRNSPLHF
TRBJ2-7 | TRBV7-2 | . | . | TGTATCAGCAGTGTACGTGGGGGCGTTTCCTACGAGCAGTACTTC | CISSVRGGVSYEQYF
TRBJ1-4 | TRBV6-5 | . | . | TGTGCCAGCAGTTCAAACCGGGATACCGGGAGTGAAAAACTGTTTTTT | CASSSNRDTGSEKLFF
TRBJ2-2 | TRBV6-5 | . | . | TGTGCCAGCAGTCACGAGGGGGGTACCCGGGAGCTGTTTTTT | CASSHEGGTRELFF
TRBJ2-7 | TRBV10-3 | . | . | TGTGCCATCAGCCCCGAGCTGGTTACCTACTACGAGCAGTACTTC | CAISPELVTYYEQYF
TRBJ2-3 | TRBV20-1 | . | TRBD2 | TGCAGTGCCGAAAAGACTAGCGGGGGCACAGATACGCAGTATTTT | CSAEKTSGGTDTQYF
TRBJ2-3 | TRBV12-3/TRBV12-4 | many | . | TGTGCCAGCAGTTTTTGGGAGGCCAGCACAGATACGCAGTATTTT | CASSFWEASTDTQYF
TRBJ1-5 | TRBV6-1 | many | TRBD1 | TGTGCCAGCAGTGAATTCGGCTTGGGACAGTATAGCAATCAGCCCCAGCATTTT | CASSEFGLGQYSNQPQHF
TRBJ1-1 | TRBV20-1 | . | . | TGCAGTGCTAGGCTACAGAGGAACACTGAAGCTTTCTTT | CSARLQRNTEAFF
TRBJ1-1 | TRBV19 | many | TRBD1 | TGTGCCAGTAGTATCGGGGACAGTTTAGAAGCTTTCTTT | CASSIGDSLEAFF
TRBJ2-5 | TRBV20-1 | . | . | TGCAGTGCTAGAGATTCCAGGGGGGATGAGACCCAGTACTTC | CSARDSRGDETQYF